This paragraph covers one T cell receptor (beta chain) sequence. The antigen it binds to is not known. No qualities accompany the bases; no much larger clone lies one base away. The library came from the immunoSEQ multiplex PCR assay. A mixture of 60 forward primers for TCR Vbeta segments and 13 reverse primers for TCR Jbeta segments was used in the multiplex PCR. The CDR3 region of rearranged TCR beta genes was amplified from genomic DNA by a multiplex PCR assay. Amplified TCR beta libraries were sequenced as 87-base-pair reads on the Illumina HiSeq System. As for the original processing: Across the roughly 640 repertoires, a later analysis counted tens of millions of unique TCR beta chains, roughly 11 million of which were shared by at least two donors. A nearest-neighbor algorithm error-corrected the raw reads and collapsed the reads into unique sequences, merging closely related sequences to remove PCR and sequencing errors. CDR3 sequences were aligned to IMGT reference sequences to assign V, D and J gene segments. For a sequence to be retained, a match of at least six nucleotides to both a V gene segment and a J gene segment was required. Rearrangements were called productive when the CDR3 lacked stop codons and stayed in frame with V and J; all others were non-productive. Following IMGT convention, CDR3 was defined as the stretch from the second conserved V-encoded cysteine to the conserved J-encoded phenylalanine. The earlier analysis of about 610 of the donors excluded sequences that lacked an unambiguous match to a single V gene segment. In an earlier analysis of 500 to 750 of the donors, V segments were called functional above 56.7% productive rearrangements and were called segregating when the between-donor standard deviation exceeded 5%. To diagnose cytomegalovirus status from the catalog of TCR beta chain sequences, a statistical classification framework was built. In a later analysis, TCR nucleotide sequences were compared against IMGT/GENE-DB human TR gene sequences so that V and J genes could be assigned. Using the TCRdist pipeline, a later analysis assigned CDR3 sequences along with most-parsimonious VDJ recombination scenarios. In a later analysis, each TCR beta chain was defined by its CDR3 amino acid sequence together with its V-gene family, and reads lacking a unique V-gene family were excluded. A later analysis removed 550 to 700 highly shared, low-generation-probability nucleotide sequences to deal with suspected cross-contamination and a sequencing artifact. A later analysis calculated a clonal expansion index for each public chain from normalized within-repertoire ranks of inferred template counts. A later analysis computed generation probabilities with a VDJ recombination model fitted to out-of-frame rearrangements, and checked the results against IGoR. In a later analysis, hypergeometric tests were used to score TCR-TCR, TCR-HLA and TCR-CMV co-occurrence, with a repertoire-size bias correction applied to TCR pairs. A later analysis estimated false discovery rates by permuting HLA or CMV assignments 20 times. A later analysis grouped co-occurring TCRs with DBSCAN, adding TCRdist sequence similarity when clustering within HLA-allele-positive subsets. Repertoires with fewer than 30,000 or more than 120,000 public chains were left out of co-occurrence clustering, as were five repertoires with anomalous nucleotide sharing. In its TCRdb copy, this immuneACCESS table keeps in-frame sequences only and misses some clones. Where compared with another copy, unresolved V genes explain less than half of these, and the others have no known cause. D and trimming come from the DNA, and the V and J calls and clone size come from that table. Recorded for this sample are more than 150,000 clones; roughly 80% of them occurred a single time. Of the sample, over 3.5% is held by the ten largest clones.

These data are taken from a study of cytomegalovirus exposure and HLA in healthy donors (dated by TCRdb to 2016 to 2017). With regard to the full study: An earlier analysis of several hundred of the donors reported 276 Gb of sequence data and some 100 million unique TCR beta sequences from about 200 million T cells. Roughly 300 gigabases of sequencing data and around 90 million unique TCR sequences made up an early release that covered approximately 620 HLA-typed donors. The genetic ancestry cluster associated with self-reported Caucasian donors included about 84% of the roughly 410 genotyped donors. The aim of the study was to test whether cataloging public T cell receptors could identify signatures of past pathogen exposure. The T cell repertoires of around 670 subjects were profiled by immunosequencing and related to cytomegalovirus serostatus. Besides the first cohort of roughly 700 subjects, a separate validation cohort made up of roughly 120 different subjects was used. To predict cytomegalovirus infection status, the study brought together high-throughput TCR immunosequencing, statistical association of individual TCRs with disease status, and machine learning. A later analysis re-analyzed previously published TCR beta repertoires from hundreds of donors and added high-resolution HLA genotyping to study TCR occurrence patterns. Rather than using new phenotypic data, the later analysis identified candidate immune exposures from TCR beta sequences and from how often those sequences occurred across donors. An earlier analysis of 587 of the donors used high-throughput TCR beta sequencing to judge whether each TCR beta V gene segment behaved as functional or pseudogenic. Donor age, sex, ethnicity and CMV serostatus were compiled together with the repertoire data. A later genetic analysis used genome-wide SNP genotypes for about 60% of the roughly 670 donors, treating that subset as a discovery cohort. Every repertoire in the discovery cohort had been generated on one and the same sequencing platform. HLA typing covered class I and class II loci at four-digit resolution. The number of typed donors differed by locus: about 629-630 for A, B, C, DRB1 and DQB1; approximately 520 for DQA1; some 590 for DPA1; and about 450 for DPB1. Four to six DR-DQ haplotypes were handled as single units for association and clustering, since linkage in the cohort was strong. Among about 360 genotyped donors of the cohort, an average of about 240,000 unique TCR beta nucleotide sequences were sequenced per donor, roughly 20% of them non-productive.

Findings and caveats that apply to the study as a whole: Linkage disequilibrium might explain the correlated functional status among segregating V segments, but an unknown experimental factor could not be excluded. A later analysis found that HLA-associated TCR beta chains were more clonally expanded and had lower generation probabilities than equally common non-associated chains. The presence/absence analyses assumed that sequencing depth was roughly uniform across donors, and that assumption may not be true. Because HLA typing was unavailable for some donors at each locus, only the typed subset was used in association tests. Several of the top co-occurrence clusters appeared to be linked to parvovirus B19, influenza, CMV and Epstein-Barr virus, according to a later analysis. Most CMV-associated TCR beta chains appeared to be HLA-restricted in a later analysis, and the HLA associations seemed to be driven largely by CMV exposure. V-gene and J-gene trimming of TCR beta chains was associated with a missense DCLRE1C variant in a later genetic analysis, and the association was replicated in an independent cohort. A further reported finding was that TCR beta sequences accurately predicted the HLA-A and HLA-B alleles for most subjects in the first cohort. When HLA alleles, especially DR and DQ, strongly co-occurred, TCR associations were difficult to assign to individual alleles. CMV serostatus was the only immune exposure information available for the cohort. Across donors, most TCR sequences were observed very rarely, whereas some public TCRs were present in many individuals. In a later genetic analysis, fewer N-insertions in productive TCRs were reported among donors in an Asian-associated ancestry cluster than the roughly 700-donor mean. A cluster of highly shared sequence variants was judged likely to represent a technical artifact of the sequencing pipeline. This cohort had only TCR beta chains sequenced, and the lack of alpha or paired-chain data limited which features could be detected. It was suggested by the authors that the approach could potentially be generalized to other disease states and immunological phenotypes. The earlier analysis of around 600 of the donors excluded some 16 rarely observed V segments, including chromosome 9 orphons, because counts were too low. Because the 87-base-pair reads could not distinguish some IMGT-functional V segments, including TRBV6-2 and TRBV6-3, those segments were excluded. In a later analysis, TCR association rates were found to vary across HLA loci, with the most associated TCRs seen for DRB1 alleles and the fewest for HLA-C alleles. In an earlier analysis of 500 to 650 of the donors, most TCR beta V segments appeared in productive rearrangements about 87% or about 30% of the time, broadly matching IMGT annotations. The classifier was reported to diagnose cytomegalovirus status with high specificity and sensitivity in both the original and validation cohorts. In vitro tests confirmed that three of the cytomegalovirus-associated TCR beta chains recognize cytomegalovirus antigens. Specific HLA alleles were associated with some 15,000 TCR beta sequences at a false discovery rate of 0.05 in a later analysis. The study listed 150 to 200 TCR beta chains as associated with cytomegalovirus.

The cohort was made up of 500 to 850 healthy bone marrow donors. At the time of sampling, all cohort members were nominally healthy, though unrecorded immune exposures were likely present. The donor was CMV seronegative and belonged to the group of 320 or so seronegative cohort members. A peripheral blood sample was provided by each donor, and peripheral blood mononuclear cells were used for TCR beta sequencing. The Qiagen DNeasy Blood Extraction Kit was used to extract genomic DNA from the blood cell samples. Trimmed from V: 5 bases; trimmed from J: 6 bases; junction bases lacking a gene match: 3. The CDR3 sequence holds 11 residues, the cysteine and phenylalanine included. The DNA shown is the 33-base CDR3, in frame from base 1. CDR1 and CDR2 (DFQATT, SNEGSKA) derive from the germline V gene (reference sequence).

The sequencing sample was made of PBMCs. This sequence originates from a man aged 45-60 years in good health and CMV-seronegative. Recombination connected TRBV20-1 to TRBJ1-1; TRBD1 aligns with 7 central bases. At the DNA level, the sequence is TGCAGTGCTGGGGACAGAGCTGAAGCTTTCTTT. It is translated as CSAGDRAEAFF.